One sample yielded the 31 T cell receptor beta chains listed below, sequenced in a study of T cell responses to AZD1222 COVID-19 vaccine (dated by TCRdb to the early 2020s). Reading the label with the study, this specimen's time point is: baseline before first vaccination. The library was prepared using the immunoSEQ multiplex PCR assay. TCRdb obtained this table from immuneACCESS and retained in-frame rearrangements with V and J assigned. These tables miss some clones; where compared with another copy, unresolved V genes account for less than half of the shortfall, and the remainder is unexplained. This sample has fewer than 120,000 clones in its table, and roughly four fifths of those were observed once. Jointly, the top ten make up around 4.6% of the sample. The source material was peripheral blood, sampled on day 0 of AZD1222 vaccination. The origin of the receptors is an adult in good health.

This sequence joins TRBV27 and TRBJ2-3; perhaps D is TRBD1 or TRBD2 (5 bases each). Deletions cut 3 bases from V and 3 bases from J, with 7 bases between. CDR1 and CDR2 (germline): MNHEY, SMNVEV (reference sequence). This CDR3 is 13 amino acids long. The CDR3 nucleotides are TGTGCCAGCAGTTTTGGGGGAACAGATACGCAGTATTTT. Its protein is CASSFGGTDTQYF.

The chain uses TRBV6-4 and TRBJ2-3; 9 bases are shared with TRBD2. V shed 4 bases and J 4 bases; nucleotides not matched to a gene: 3. Germline V gene data show CDR1 as MRHNA and CDR2 as SNTAGT. The CDR3 totals 14 residues. This chain's CDR3 is CASSVAGESDTQYF. The DNA for the CDR3 is TGTGCCAGCAGTGTAGCGGGGGAGTCAGATACGCAGTATTTT.

The V and J genes are TRBV5-4 and TRBJ2-1; D is possibly TRBD2 (6 bases). Germline V gives CDR1 SGHNT, CDR2 YYREEE (reference sequence). V lost 1 base and J 5 bases, leaving 13 bases between the germline ends. CDR3 length: 15 residues. The CDR3 nucleotides are TGTGCCAGCAGCTTGAGTATACGGGAGCACAATGAGCAGTTCTTC. This translates into CASSLSIREHNEQFF.

V is TRBV5-1 and J is TRBJ1-2; tentative D call: TRBD1 (5 bases). The CDR3 runs 14 residues. Trimming left V 5 bases short and J 5 bases short, with 16 bases between. Germline V gives CDR1 SGHRS, CDR2 YFSETQ. CDR3 nucleotides: TGCGCCAGCAGTACGACGGGGGGAGATTATGGCTACACCTTC. Its protein product is CASSTTGGDYGYTF.

V gene TRBV28 combines with J gene TRBJ2-7, with D maybe TRBD1 (5 bases). Germline CDR1 MDHEN, CDR2 SYDVKM. The CDR3 has 14 residues. The V end was cut by 5 bases, the J end by 7 bases, with 18 bases between. The CDR3, as DNA: TGTGCCAGCAGTAGCACCCTTGGAGACAGTGAGCAGTACTTC. It translates to CASSSTLGDSEQYF.

The chain has TRBV19 and TRBJ1-5, with a possible D match to TRBD1 (6 bases). CDR3 size: 14 residues. The V end lost 7 bases, the J end lost 5 bases, and 15 bases lay between the germline ends. In germline, CDR1 is LNHDA, CDR2 SQIVND (reference sequence). CDR3 residues: CASTYGGRDQPQHF. In DNA, the CDR3 is TGTGCCAGTACCTATGGGGGCCGGGATCAGCCCCAGCATTTT.

J is TRBJ2-3 and V is TRBV4-3; D might be TRBD1 or TRBD2, each matching 5 bases. Germline V gene lookup returns CDR1 LGHNA and CDR2 YSLEER. This CDR3 region has 16 residues. The germline V and J ends were trimmed by 4 bases and 2 bases, with 16 bases remaining between them. The CDR3 coding sequence is TGCGCCAGCAGCCGAGACCGGGACGTATTCACAGATACGCAGTATTTT. This gives the protein CASSRDRDVFTDTQYF.

The rearrangement joins TRBV5-1 to TRBJ2-3; 9 positions agree with TRBD2. In germline, CDR1 is SGHRS, CDR2 YFSETQ. This CDR3 is built from 18 residues. Trimming removed 4 bases from V and 1 base from J; junction bases left unmatched: 13. Here the CDR3 reads CASSPDWAGGPGTDTQYF. The CDR3 bases are TGCGCCAGCAGCCCCGACTGGGCGGGAGGGCCCGGCACAGATACGCAGTATTTT.

This chain joins TRBV18 and TRBJ2-2; 7 nucleotides align to TRBD2. After removal of 2 bases from V and 0 bases from J, the junction contained 3 bases not matched to a gene. The CDR3 sequence is 16 residues long. Germline CDR1 and CDR2: KGHSH and LQKENI. CDR3 coding DNA: TGTGCCAGCTCACCAGCGGGAGCGACGAACACCGGGGAGCTGTTTTTT. It translates to CASSPAGATNTGELFF.

The CDR3 DNA reads TGTGCCAGCAGTTTTTTACAGTCGGGGGTCCACTATGGCTACACCTTC. The encoded protein is CASSFLQSGVHYGYTF. This rearrangement joins TRBV27 to TRBJ1-2; TRBD1 is a possible D gene (5 bases). This CDR3 spans 16 amino acids. Germline V gene sequence: CDR1 MNHEY, CDR2 SMNVEV (reference sequence). Trimming took 3 bases from V and 3 from J, leaving 17 bases between them.

This chain links TRBV5-1 with TRBJ1-2; the D gene is possibly TRBD1 (5 bases). CDR1 is SGHRS and CDR2 is YFSETQ in the germline V gene. V lost 0 bases, J lost 0 bases, and 9 bases lay in between. This CDR3 contains 15 residues. CDR3 sequence: CASSLEQAPNYGYTF. CDR3 sequence (DNA): TGCGCCAGCAGCTTGGAACAGGCCCCTAACTATGGCTACACCTTC.

In nucleotides, the CDR3 is TGTGCCAGCAGTATCTTAGACGGTCCGGGTTACGAGCAGTACTTC. Residues: CASSILDGPGYEQYF. This rearrangement joins TRBV5-4 to TRBJ2-7; D is uncertain. The CDR3 loop spans 15 amino acids. Per the germline V gene, CDR1 is SGHNT and CDR2 is YYREEE (reference sequence). With 5 bases removed from V and 4 bases from J, the gap between germline ends came to 19 bases.

The CDR3 DNA is TGTGCCAGCAGTCGTGCGGGGGTACGGGAGACCCAGTACTTC. Encoded protein: CASSRAGVRETQYF. The chain employs TRBV3-1 (or the pseudogene TRBV3-2) and TRBJ2-5; 7 bases line up with TRBD2. This CDR3 is 14 amino acids long. V gave up 6 bases and J gave up 5 bases; unmatched junction bases: 9. Germline CDR1 reads LGHDT; CDR2 reads YNNKEL (reference sequence).

The chain combines TRBV7-2 with TRBJ1-1, with unresolved D. The CDR3 loop spans 15 amino acids. The V end lost 7 bases, the J end lost 0 bases, and 15 bases lay between the germline ends. Germline assignment: CDR1 SGHTA and CDR2 FQGNSA. The CDR3 DNA follows: TGTGCCAGCAAGGCTGCTGGGGTCATGAACACTGAAGCTTTCTTT. Translation gives CASKAAGVMNTEAFF.

This clone was detected only once. The V and J genes are TRBV5-1 and TRBJ1-2; 7 bases match TRBD1. After removal of 5 bases from V and 2 bases from J, the junction contained 3 bases not matched to a gene. This CDR3 is 13 amino acids long. CDR1 is SGHRS, CDR2 YFSETQ, per germline. CDR3 sequence: CASSRDSNYGYTF. DNA of the CDR3: TGCGCCAGCAGTAGGGACAGCAACTATGGCTACACCTTC. Drawing the rest from reference TRBV5-1 and TRBJ1-2, the complete variable domain is KAGVTQTPRYLIKTRGQQVTLSCSPISGHRSVSWYQQTPGQGLQFLFEYFSETQRNKGNFPGRFSGRQFSNSRSEMNVSTLELGDSALYLCASSRDSNYGYTFGSGTRLTVV.

The rearrangement links TRBV4-3 to TRBJ2-3, with D possibly being TRBD2 (6 bases). The CDR3 consists of 15 residues. The germline V and J ends were trimmed by 4 bases and 2 bases, with 13 bases remaining between them. Germline V CDR1 and CDR2: LGHNA, YSLEER. The CDR3 DNA reads TGCGCCAGCAGCCGGGGAAGCGGGCCCACAGATACGCAGTATTTT. This translates into CASSRGSGPTDTQYF.

The rearrangement uses TRBV5-1 and TRBJ2-4; TRBD2 aligns across 7 bases. Germline V lookup: CDR1 SGHRS, CDR2 YFSETQ. Unmatched junction bases numbered 10, after V lost 4 bases and J lost 9 bases. The CDR3 is 14 residues long. CDR3 DNA sequence: TGCGCCAGCAGCCCTGGACTAGAGTCCGGCATTCAGTACTTC. It translates to CASSPGLESGIQYF.

The rearrangement links TRBV12-5 to TRBJ1-1, with D perhaps matching TRBD1 (5 bases). This CDR3 has 14 amino acids. Germline assignment: CDR1 LGHNT and CDR2 FRNRAP. With 1 base removed from V and 2 bases from J, the gap between germline ends came to 8 bases. The CDR3 loop reads CASGLGGVNTEAFF. Written as DNA, the CDR3 is TGTGCTAGTGGTTTGGGGGGGGTTAACACTGAAGCTTTCTTT.

The genes are TRBV19 and TRBJ1-4; 8 bases fit TRBD1. CDR3 size: 16 residues. Germline values: CDR1 LNHDA, CDR2 SQIVND (reference sequence). The ends lost 3 bases at V and 4 bases at J; junction bases unmatched: 7. For the CDR3, the DNA is TGTGCCAGTAGTATTGGACAGGGACTAGGTAATGAAAAACTGTTTTTT. Amino acid sequence: CASSIGQGLGNEKLFF.

The V gene is TRBV4-1, the J gene TRBJ2-5; D ambiguous. There are 15 residues in the CDR3. V was pared by 5 bases and J by 1 base, with 14 bases between. The germline gives CDR1 MGHRA, CDR2 YSYEKL. The chain's CDR3 is CASSSAPIPQETQYF. CDR3 sequence (DNA): TGCGCCAGCAGCTCGGCCCCAATCCCCCAAGAGACCCAGTACTTC.

This chain connects TRBV3-1 (or the pseudogene TRBV3-2) to TRBJ2-5, with D perhaps matching TRBD1 or TRBD2 (5 bases each). The CDR3 runs to 12 residues. Trimming stripped 1 base from V and 6 bases from J, with 6 bases between. Germline V gives CDR1 LGHDT, CDR2 YNNKEL (reference sequence). CDR3 in DNA: TGTGCCAGCAGCCAAGGGGGACAGACCCAGTACTTC. Protein product: CASSQGGQTQYF.

This sequence joins TRBV5-5 and TRBJ1-5; no clear D gene. The germline gives CDR1 SGHKS, CDR2 YYEKEE (reference sequence). There are 15 residues in the CDR3. Trimming shortened V by 2 bases and J by 3 bases, and 12 bases separated the two germline ends. The CDR3 loop is CASSFRPDHNQPQHF. DNA of the CDR3: TGTGCCAGCAGCTTCAGACCGGACCACAATCAGCCCCAGCATTTT.

The chain uses TRBV7-2 and TRBJ2-7; 9 bases map to TRBD1. The V segment lost 4 bases and the J segment 2 bases; nucleotides outside the gene matches: 9. The CDR3 length is 16 residues. Germline CDR1 reads SGHTA; CDR2 reads FQGNSA. The CDR3 DNA reads TGTGCCAGCAGCTCGGGCGTTCGGACAGGGGCCTACGAGCAGTACTTC. Translation: CASSSGVRTGAYEQYF.

The chain couples TRBV5-1 to TRBJ2-3, with D perhaps TRBD2 (5 bases). Trimming left V 0 bases short and J 3 bases short, with 8 bases between. There are 14 residues in the CDR3. Germline V gives CDR1 SGHRS, CDR2 YFSETQ. The CDR3 DNA sequence: TGCGCCAGCAGCTTGGCGGGAAAGACAGATACGCAGTATTTT. Encoded protein: CASSLAGKTDTQYF.

The V and J genes are TRBV28 and TRBJ1-2, with 8 positions matching TRBD1. Germline-derived CDR1 and CDR2 are MDHEN and SYDVKM. The junction had 7 bases not matched to a gene; V was cut back by 5 bases and J by 2 bases. There are 15 residues in the CDR3. The CDR3 sequence: CASSGGTGSNYGYTF. The CDR3 coding sequence is TGTGCCAGCAGTGGGGGGACAGGATCCAACTATGGCTACACCTTC.

The V gene is TRBV7-6, the J gene TRBJ1-1; D ambiguous. V was shortened by 1 base and J by 4 bases, with 16 bases between the two germline ends. Germline CDR1 and CDR2: SGHVS and FNYEAQ. The length of the CDR3 is 16 residues. The CDR3 DNA reads as TGTGCCAGCAGCTTAGAGGGAAGTTTGTTGGGCACTGAAGCTTTCTTT. Translating it yields CASSLEGSLLGTEAFF.

The V call is TRBV19, the J call TRBJ2-1, with 8 positions matching TRBD2. The germline CDR1 and CDR2 sequences are LNHDA and SQIVND (reference sequence). Trimming at V came to 3 bases and at J to 4 bases, leaving 23 bases not matched to a gene. CDR3 length equals 21 residues. This CDR3 is CASSIKPGLGGPTGHYNEQFF. The CDR3 bases are TGTGCCAGTAGTATCAAACCGGGACTAGGTGGTCCCACGGGTCATTACAATGAGCAGTTCTTC.

V and J are TRBV30 and TRBJ1-5; no definite D call. The CDR3 has 12 residues. The V gene's germline CDR1 is GTSNPN and CDR2 SVGIG (reference sequence). The V gene lost 1 base and the J gene lost 7 bases, with 8 bases spanning the gap. CDR3 DNA sequence: TGTGCCTGGAGTGAGGGTGGACAGCCCCAGCATTTT. Its translation is CAWSEGGQPQHF.

The V call is TRBV7-3, the J call TRBJ2-7, with 14 bases lining up with TRBD2. From germline, CDR1 is SGHTA and CDR2 FQGTGA. The trim removed 4 bases at V and 7 bases at J, leaving 6 bases unmatched. CDR3 length: 15 amino acids. CDR3 region: CASSSGLAGGGEQYF. The DNA for the CDR3 is TGTGCCAGCAGCTCTGGACTAGCGGGGGGTGGTGAGCAGTACTTC.

This chain joins TRBV5-8 and TRBJ2-1, with 11 bases that match TRBD2. J lost 6 bases, V lost 1 base, and 0 bases had no gene match. Germline CDR1 SGHTS, CDR2 YDEGEE. The CDR3 is 14 residues long. The CDR3 bases are TGTGCCAGCAGCTTGACTAGCGGGAGCAATGAGCAGTTCTTC. Amino acids: CASSLTSGSNEQFF.

V and J are TRBV5-4 and TRBJ1-4; D not certain. CDR1 and CDR2 (germline): SGHNT, YYREEE (reference sequence). The CDR3 spans 14 residues. The ends were cut back, 0 bases at V and 8 bases at J, with 11 bases in the middle. CDR3 in amino acids: CASSLEGLREKLFF. The CDR3, as DNA: TGTGCCAGCAGCTTGGAGGGTTTGAGGGAAAAACTGTTTTTT.